This T cell receptor (beta chain) stems from a study of T cell responses to AZD1222 COVID-19 vaccine (TCRdb year 2021). General notes on the study: AZD1222 recipients with second doses at about 4 weeks or about 12 weeks were pooled, because spike-specific TCR depth and breadth did not differ between schedules. TCR sequencing was performed for more than 230 trial participants, of whom 200 to 220 were given two doses of AZD1222 and approximately 25 were given two doses of MenACWY control vaccine. Trial participants were enrolled by age into subgroups of 18-55, 56-69 and 70-plus years, and around 150, 29 and 61 TCR-sequenced participants, respectively, were included in these subgroups.

Note on this clone: Its target antigen remains unknown. No much larger clone exists at a distance of one base, and base qualities are not known.

Interpreted using the paper, the time point label stands for: baseline before first vaccination. Vaccinee samples were obtained from the UK trials COV001 and COV002, which included a single-blind randomized controlled phase 2/3 trial of AZD1222 (ChAdOx1 nCoV-19) in healthy adults. For TCRbeta chain sequencing, PBMC samples from trial participants were taken at day 0 and at day 28 after the second dose. Points the paper makes about the study in general: Conclusions about previously exposed vaccinees are limited, since just six AZD1222 recipients were seropositive for SARS-CoV-2 at baseline. In the small 56-69-year group, the increase in depth fell short of significance, most likely because of low power. Vaccine-associated CD4 TCRs spanned the whole spike protein, with dominant responses in regions 160-218 and 743-854. After two AZD1222 doses, spike-specific TCR breadth and depth were significantly higher than at day 0 and than in MenACWY recipients. Participants were mostly white British, with more females than males. The authors suggested clonal diversity may have been underestimated. Because no samples from the day 14 peak response were available, repertoires could be characterized only after the peak T cell response. Epitopes outside the regions mutated in the B.1.351 and B.1.1.7 variants were reportedly recognized by nearly half of the unique spike-specific TCRs.

From V the trimming removes 5 bases and from J it removes 5 bases, while the gene matches leave 4 bases of the junction unaccounted for. The CDR3 holds 14 amino acids from the cysteine to the phenylalanine. Of the read, only the CDR3 DNA is kept; its 42 bases are in frame from base 1. Looking up the germline V gene yields CDR1 SNHLY and CDR2 FYNNEI. The CDR3 regions of human TCRbeta chains were subjected to immunosequencing. On the authors' methods: TCRs in the repertoires were matched against a reference library of SARS-CoV-2-specific TCRs that had been generated with the MIRA antigen-specificity platform. Breadth was defined as the fraction of unique TCRs that were SARS-CoV-2-associated, and depth was defined as the fraction of total T cells that were SARS-CoV-2-associated. Each spike-specific TCR was assigned to its reactive spike region and to a CD4 or CD8 class using the MIRA data. Log10-transformed breadth and depth values were compared by one-way ANOVA with Sidak's multiple comparisons tests. Held by TCRdb, this immuneACCESS table contains in-frame sequences only and omits some clones. Under half of the omission traces to an unresolved V gene where checked; the cause of the rest is unknown. That table furnishes V, J and clone size, whereas the DNA furnished D and trimming. The sample contains about 170,000 clones, roughly 90% of them found a single time. Of the sample, around 1.5% falls within the top ten clones.

The receptor chain draws on TRBV2 and TRBJ1-1, and TRBD1 aligns with 11 junction nucleotides. The TCR originated in an adult in good health. The sequenced sample was peripheral blood, obtained on day 0 of AZD1222 vaccination. The sequenced DNA is TGTGCCAGCAGTCTGGACAGGGGGCTTACTGAAGCTTTCTTT. This codes for CASSLDRGLTEAFF.